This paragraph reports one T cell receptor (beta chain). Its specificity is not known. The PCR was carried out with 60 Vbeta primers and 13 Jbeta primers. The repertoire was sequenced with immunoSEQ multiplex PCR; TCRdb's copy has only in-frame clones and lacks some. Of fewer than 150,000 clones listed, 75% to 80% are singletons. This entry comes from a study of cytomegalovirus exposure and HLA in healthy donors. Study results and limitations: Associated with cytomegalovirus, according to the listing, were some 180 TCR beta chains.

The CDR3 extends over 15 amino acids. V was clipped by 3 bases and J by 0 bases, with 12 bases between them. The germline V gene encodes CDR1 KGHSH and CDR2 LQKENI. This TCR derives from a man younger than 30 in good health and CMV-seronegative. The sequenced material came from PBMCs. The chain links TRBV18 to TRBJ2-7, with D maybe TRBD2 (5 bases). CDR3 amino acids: CASSPSLTSSYEQYF. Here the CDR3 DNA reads TGTGCCAGCTCACCTTCCCTTACTAGCTCCTACGAGCAGTACTTC.